This T cell receptor (beta chain) appears in the sequencing data of a study of OX40 agonist ivuxolimab in advanced cancers. The wider study: Mean age approximately 59 years, range about 20 to 85; approximately 83% male.

Findings and limits, study-wide: Those patients achieving a partial response at 0.1-3.0 mg/kg showed among the lowest clonal expansion.

It was autoimmune disease history or systemic immunosuppression that excluded patients. Repertoires were generated with immunoSEQ multiplex PCR, while TCRdb's copy carries only in-frame clones and drops some. The sample records 52,000 or so clones, roughly 84% being singletons. As for this clone: The antigen is not known.

The sequenced sample was CD4+ or CD8+ T cells sorted from blood, obtained in a trial of the OX40 agonist ivuxolimab. The sequence derives from an adult with an advanced solid tumor such as melanoma, head and neck, liver or kidney cancer.

CDR3 DNA: TGTGCCAGCAGTGGGACAGGGGGCGTCGTAGATGGCTACACCTTC. It codes for CASSGTGGVVDGYTF. J is TRBJ1-2 and V is TRBV6-5; 12 positions agree with TRBD1. Germline V gives CDR1 MNHEY, CDR2 SVGAGI. The length of the CDR3 is 15 residues. After removal of 5 bases from V and 6 bases from J, the junction contained 7 bases not matched to a gene.